Each of the 2 T cell receptor beta chains below was sequenced from the same sample in a study of cytomegalovirus exposure and HLA in healthy donors. Use of 60 Vbeta and 13 Jbeta primers characterized the PCR. TCRdb's copy holds only in-frame clones and misses some; the assay was immunoSEQ multiplex PCR. In total, the table holds more than 95,000 clones. The source material was PBMCs. The receptor set was obtained from a man aged 35-49 years in good health and CMV-seronegative.

The chain recombines TRBV30 with TRBJ2-7, with D perhaps matching TRBD2 (6 bases). The germline V gene encodes CDR1 GTSNPN and CDR2 SVGIG (reference sequence). V was shortened by 4 bases and J by 0 bases, with 16 bases between the two germline ends. The CDR3 consists of 15 residues. The chain's CDR3 is CAWNPLASYSYEQYF. The CDR3 bases are TGTGCCTGGAATCCTCTAGCGTCCTACTCCTACGAGCAGTACTTC. The full variable domain, its missing parts supplied by reference TRBV30 and TRBJ2-7, is SQTIHQWPATLVQPVGSPLSLECTVEGTSNPNLYWYRQAAGRGLQLLFYSVGIGQISSEVPQNLSASRPQDRQFILSSKKLLLSDSGFYLCAWNPLASYSYEQYFGPGTRLTVT.

The rearrangement joins TRBV27 to TRBJ1-1; no firm D call. The germline V gene encodes CDR1 MNHEY and CDR2 SMNVEV (reference sequence). Trimming stripped 4 bases from V and 4 bases from J, with 7 bases between. The length of the CDR3 is 12 residues. The CDR3 loop is CASSSAATEAFF. CDR3 DNA sequence: TGTGCCAGCAGTTCAGCGGCCACTGAAGCTTTCTTT.